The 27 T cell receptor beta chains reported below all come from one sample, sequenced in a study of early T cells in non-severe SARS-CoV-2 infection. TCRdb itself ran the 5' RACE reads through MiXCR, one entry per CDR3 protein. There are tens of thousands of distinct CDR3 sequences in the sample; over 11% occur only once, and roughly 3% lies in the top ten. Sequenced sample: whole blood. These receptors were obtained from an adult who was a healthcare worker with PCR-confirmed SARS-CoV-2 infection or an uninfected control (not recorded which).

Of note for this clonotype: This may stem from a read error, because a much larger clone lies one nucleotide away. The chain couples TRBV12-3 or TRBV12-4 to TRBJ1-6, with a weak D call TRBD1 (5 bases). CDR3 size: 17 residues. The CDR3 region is CASSFSESREGGSPFHF. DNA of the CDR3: TGTGCCAGCAGTTTCTCCGAAAGCAGGGAGGGCGGTTCACCCTTCCACTTT.

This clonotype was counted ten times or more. In nucleotides, the CDR3 is TGTGCCAGCAGCCCAGAGAGCTCCTACGAGCAGTACTTC. Translating gives CASSPESSYEQYF. V and J are TRBV3-1 and TRBJ2-7; D remains ambiguous. The germline V and J ends were trimmed by 4 bases and 0 bases, with 7 bases remaining between them. This CDR3 contains 13 residues. Germline CDR1 reads LGHDT; CDR2 reads YNNKEL (reference sequence).

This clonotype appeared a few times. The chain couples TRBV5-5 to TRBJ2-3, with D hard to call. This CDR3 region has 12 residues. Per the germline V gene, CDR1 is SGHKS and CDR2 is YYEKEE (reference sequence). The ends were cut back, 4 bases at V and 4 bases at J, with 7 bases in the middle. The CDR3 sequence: CASSLKADTQYF. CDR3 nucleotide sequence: TGTGCCAGCAGCCTCAAGGCAGATACGCAGTATTTT.

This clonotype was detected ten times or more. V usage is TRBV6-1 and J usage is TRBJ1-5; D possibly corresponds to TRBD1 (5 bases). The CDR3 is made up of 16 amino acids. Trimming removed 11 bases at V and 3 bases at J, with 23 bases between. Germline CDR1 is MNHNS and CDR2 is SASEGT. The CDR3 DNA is TGTGCCTCCAGCCAAGGGGCGGTCAGAGCCAATCAGCCCCAGCATTTT. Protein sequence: CASSQGAVRANQPQHF.

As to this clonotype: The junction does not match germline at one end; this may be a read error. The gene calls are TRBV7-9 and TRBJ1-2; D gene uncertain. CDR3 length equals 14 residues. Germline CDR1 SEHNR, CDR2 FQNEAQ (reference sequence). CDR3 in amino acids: CASSLVAGIYCYTF. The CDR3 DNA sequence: TGTGCCAGCAGCTTAGTGGCGGGAATCTATTGCTACACCTTC.

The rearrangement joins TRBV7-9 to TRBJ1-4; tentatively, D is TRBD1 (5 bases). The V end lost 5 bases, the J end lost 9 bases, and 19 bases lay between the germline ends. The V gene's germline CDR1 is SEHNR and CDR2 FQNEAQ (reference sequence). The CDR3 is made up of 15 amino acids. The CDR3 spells CASSTDAGGMKKLFF. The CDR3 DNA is TGTGCCAGCAGCACCGACGCGGGGGGAATGAAAAAACTGTTTTTT.

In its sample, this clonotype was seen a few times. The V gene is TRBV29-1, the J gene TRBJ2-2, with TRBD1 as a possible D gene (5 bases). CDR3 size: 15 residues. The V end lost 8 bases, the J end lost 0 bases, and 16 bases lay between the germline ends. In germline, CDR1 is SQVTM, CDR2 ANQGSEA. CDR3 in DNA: TGCAGCACTCAGGGAAGTCACCCGAACACCGGGGAGCTGTTTTTT. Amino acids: CSTQGSHPNTGELFF.

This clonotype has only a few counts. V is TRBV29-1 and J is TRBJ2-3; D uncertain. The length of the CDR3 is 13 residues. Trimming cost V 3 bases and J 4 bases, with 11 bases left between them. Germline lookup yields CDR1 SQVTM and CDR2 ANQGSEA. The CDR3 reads CSVDIQVADTQYF. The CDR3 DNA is TGCAGCGTTGATATCCAGGTTGCAGATACGCAGTATTTT.

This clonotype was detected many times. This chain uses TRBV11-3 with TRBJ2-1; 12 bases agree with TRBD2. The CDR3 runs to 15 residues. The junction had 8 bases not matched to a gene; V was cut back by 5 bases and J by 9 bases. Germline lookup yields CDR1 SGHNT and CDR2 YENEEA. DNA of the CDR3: TGTGCCAGCAGCGCTAGCGGGGGGGTTTGGGGTGAGCAGTTCTTC. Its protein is CASSASGGVWGEQFF.

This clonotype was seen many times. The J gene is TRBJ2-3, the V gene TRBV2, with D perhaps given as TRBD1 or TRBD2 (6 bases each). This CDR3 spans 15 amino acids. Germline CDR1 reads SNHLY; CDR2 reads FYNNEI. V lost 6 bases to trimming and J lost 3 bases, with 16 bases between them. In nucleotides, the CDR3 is TGTGCCAGCAGCCGCGAAGGGGGGTGGACAGATACGCAGTATTTT. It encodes CASSREGGWTDTQYF.

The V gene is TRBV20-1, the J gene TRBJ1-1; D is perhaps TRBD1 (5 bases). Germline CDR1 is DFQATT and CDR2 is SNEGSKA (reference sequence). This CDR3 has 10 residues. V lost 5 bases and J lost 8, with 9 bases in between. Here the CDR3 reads CSAEGTEAFF. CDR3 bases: TGCAGTGCTGAGGGGACGGAAGCTTTCTTT.

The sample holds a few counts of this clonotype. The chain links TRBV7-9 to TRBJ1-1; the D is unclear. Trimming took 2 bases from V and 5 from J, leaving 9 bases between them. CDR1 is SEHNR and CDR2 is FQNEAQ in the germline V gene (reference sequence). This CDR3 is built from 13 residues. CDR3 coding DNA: TGTGCCAGCAGCTTAATGTTGGGGACTGAAGCTTTCTTT. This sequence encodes CASSLMLGTEAFF.

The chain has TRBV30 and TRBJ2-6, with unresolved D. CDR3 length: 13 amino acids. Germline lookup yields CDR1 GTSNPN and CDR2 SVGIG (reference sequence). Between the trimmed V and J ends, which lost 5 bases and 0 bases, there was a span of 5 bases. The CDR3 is CAWANSGANVLTF. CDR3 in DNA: TGTGCCTGGGCTAACTCTGGGGCCAACGTCCTGACTTTC.

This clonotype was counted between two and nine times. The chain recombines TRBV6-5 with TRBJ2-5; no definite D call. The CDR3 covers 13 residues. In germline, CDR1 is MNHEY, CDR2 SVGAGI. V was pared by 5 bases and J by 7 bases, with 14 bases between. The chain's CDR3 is CASSTPPLGTQYF. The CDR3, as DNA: TGTGCCAGCAGTACTCCGCCCCTAGGGACCCAGTACTTC.

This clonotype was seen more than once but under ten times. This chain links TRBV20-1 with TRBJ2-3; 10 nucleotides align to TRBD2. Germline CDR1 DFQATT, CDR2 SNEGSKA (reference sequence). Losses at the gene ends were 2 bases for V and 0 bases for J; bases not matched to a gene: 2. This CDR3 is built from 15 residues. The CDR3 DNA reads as TGCAGTGCTAGACTAGCGGGGGCTAGCACAGATACGCAGTATTTT. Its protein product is CSARLAGASTDTQYF.

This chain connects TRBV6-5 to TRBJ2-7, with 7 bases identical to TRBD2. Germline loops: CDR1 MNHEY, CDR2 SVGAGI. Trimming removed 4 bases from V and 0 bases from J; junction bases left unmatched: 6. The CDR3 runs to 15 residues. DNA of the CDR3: TGTGCCAGCAGTTTAAACGGGAGGTCCTCCTACGAGCAGTACTTC. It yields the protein CASSLNGRSSYEQYF.

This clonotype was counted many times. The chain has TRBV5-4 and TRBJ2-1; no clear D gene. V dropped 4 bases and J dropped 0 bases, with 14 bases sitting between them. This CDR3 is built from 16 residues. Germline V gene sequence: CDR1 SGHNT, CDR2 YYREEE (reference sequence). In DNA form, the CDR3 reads TGTGCCAGCAGCCCCAGGCGGATGTTCTCCTACAATGAGCAGTTCTTC. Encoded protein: CASSPRRMFSYNEQFF.

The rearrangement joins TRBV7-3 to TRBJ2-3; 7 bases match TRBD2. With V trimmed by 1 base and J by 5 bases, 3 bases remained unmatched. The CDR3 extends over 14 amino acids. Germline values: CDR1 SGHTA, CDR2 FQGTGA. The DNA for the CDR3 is TGTGCCAGCAGCTTAAACGGGGGGAGAGATACGCAGTATTTT. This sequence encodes CASSLNGGRDTQYF.

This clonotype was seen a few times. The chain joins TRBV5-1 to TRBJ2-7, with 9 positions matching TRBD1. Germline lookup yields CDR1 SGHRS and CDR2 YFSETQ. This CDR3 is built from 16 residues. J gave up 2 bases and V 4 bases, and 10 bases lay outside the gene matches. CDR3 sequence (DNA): TGCGCCAGCAGCCCCGTGCTGGGACAGGGCCCCTACGAGCAGTACTTC. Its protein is CASSPVLGQGPYEQYF.

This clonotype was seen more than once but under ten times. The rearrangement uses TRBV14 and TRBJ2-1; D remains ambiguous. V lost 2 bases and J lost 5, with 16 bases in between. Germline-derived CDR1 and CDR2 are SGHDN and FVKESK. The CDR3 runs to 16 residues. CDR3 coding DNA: TGTGCCAGCAGCCAACGACAAGACCCGATCCACAATGAGCAGTTCTTC. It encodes CASSQRQDPIHNEQFF.

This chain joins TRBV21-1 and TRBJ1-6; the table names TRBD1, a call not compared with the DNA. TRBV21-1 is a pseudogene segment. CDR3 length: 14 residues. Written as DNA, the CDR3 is TGTGCCAGCAGATCGGGACAGGGGCATTCACCCCTCCACTTT. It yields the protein CASRSGQGHSPLHF.

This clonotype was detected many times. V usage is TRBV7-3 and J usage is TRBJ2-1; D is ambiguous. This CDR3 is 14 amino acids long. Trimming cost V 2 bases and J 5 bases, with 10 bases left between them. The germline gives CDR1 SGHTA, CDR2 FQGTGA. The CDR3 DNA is TGTGCCAGCAGCTTAGGCCGATCCAACAATGAGCAGTTCTTC. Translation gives CASSLGRSNNEQFF.

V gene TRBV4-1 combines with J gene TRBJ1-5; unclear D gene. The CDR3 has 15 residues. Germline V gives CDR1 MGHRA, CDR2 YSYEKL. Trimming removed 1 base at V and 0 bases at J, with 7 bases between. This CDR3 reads CASSQGGNSNQPQHF. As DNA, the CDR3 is TGCGCCAGCAGCCAAGGTGGAAATAGCAATCAGCCCCAGCATTTT.

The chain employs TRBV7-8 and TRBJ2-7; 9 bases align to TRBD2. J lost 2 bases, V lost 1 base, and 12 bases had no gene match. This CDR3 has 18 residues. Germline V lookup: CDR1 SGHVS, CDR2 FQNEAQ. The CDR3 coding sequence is TGTGCCAGCAGCTTAGATCCAGCGGGGGGACTTAGGCCCTACGAGCAGTACTTC. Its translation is CASSLDPAGGLRPYEQYF. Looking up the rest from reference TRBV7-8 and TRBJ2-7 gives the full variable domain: GAGVSQSPRYKVAKRGQDVALRCDPISGHVSLFWYQQALGQGPEFLTYFQNEAQLDKSGLPSDRFFAERPEGSVSTLKIQRTQQEDSAVYLCASSLDPAGGLRPYEQYFGPGTRLTVT.

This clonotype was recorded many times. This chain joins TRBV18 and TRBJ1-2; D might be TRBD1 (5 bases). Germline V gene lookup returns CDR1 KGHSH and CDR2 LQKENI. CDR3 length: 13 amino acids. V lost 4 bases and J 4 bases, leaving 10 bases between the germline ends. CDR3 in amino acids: CASSRRGSYGYTF. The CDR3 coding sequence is TGTGCCAGCTCACGCCGGGGGAGCTATGGCTACACCTTC.

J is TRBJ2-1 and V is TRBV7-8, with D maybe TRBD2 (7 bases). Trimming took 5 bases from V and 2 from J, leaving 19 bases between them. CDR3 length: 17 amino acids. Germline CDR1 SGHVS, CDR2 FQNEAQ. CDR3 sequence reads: CASSPRRGPSPYNEQFF. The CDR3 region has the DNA TGTGCCAGCAGCCCACGGCGGGGGCCATCCCCCTACAATGAGCAGTTCTTC.

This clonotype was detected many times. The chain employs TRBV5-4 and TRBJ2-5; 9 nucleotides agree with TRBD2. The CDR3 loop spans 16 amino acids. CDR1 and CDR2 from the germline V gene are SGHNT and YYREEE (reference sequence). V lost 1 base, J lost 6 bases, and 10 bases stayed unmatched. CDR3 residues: CASSLPTSGVAKTQYF. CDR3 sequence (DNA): TGTGCCAGCAGCTTGCCGACTAGCGGAGTAGCGAAGACCCAGTACTTC.